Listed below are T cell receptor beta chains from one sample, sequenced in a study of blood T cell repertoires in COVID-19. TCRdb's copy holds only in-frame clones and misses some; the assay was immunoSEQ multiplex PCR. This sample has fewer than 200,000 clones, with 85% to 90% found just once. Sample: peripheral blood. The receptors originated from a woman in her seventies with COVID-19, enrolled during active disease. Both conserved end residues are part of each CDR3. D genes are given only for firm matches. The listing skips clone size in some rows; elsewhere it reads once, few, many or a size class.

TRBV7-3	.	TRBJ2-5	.	CASSPHGENEETQYF	TGTGCCAGCAGCCCGCACGGAGAAAATGAAGAGACCCAGTACTTC
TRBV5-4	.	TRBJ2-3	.	CASSVLGTDTQYF	TGTGCCAGCAGCGTCCTCGGTACAGATACGCAGTATTTT
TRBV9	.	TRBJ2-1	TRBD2	CASSVGLAGRNDNEQFF	TGTGCCAGCAGCGTAGGACTAGCGGGAAGGAACGACAATGAGCAGTTCTTC
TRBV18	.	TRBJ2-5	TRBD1	CASSPPTGTFQETQYF	TGTGCCAGCTCACCTCCGACAGGGACATTCCAAGAGACCCAGTACTTC
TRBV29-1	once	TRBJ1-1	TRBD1	CSVGNRGAFF	TGCAGCGTTGGAAACAGGGGAGCTTTCTTT
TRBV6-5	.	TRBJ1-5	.	CASINRGNQPQHF	TGTGCCAGCATCAACAGAGGCAATCAGCCCCAGCATTTT
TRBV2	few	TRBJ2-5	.	CASSEAPEETQYF	TGTGCCAGCAGTGAGGCCCCAGAAGAGACCCAGTACTTC
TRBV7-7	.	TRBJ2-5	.	CASSLNPSEETQYF	TGTGCTAGCAGCTTAAACCCTAGCGAAGAGACCCAGTACTTC
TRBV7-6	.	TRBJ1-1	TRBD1	CASSLISGQGGTEAFF	TGTGCCAGCAGCTTAATATCAGGACAGGGCGGGACTGAAGCTTTCTTT
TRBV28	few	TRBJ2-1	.	CASSISDREGRVFF	TGTGCCAGCAGTATATCGGACCGCGAGGGAAGGGTGTTCTTC
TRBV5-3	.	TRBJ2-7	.	CARSFQVVVGAEEQYF	TGTGCCAGAAGCTTTCAGGTGGTGGTGGGGGCGGAAGAGCAGTACTTC
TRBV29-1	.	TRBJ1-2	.	CSVLYLTLGGHGYTF	TGCAGCGTATTATACCTGACCCTCGGGGGGCATGGCTACACCTTC
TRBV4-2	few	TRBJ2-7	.	CASSQPGWYEQYF	TGTGCCAGCAGCCAGCCAGGGTGGTACGAGCAGTACTTC
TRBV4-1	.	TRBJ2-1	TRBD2	CASSQGLAGMENEQFF	TGCGCCAGCAGCCAAGGACTAGCGGGAATGGAGAATGAGCAGTTCTTC
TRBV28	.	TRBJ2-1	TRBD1	CATGQGIDEQFF	TGTGCCACGGGACAGGGGATAGATGAGCAGTTCTTC
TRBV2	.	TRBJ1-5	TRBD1	CASSDGTASNQPQHF	TGTGCCAGCAGTGATGGGACAGCTAGCAATCAGCCCCAGCATTTT
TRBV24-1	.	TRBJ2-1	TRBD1	CATTTGNEQFF	TGTGCCACCACGACAGGGAATGAGCAGTTCTTC
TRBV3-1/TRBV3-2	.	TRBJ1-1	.	CASSSLDRNTEAFF	TGTGCCAGCAGCTCCTTGGACAGGAACACTGAAGCTTTCTTT
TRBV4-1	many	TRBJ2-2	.	CASSPAGTGELFF	TGCGCCAGCAGCCCCGCAGGGACCGGGGAGCTGTTTTTT
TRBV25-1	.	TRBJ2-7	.	CASSGDEQYF	TGTGCCAGCAGTGGAGACGAGCAGTACTTC
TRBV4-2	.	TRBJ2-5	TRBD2	CASSQGSGEETQYF	TGTGCCAGCAGCCAAGGTAGCGGGGAAGAGACCCAGTACTTC
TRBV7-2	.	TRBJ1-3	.	CASSPVWGLTGNTIYF	TGTGCCAGCAGCCCGGTTTGGGGGCTGACTGGAAACACCATATATTTT
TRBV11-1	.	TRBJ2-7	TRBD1	CASRWDSLSYEQYF	TGTGCCAGCAGATGGGACAGCCTCTCCTACGAGCAGTACTTC
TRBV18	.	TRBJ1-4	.	CASSPNRRANEKLFF	TGTGCCAGCTCCCCTAATCGACGGGCTAATGAAAAACTGTTTTTT
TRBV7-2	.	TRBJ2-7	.	CASSLVGQTDYEQYF	TGTGCCAGCAGCTTAGTAGGTCAGACTGACTACGAGCAGTACTTC
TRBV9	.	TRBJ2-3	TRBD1	CASSQGTGWADTQYF	TGTGCCAGCAGCCAAGGGACAGGGTGGGCAGATACGCAGTATTTT
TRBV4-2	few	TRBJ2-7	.	CASSQEIVHEQYF	TGTGCCAGCAGCCAAGAAATCGTCCACGAGCAGTACTTC
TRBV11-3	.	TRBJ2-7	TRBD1	CASSYNRDSYYEQYF	TGTGCCAGCAGCTATAACCGGGACAGCTACTACGAGCAGTACTTC
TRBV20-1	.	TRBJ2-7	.	CSAPTSYEQYF	TGCAGTGCCCCCACTAGCTACGAGCAGTACTTC
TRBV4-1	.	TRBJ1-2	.	CASSQDRGGGRGYTF	TGCGCCAGCAGCCAAGATAGGGGGGGCGGGCGTGGCTACACCTTC
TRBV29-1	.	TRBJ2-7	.	CSAVTGTSYEQYF	TGCAGCGCAGTGACAGGGACTTCCTACGAGCAGTACTTC
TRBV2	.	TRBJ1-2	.	CASSVRVWGYTF	TGTGCCAGCAGTGTCAGGGTCTGGGGCTACACCTTC
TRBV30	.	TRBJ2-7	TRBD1	CAWKRDRGMFF	TGTGCCTGGAAACGGGACAGGGGAATGTTCTTC
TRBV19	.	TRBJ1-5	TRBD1	CASVTGGDQQPQHF	TGTGCCAGTGTGACAGGGGGCGATCAACAGCCCCAGCATTTT
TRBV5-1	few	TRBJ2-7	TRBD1	CASEMGQGPYEQYF	TGCGCCAGCGAAATGGGACAGGGGCCCTACGAGCAGTACTTC
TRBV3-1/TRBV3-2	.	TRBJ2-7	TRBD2	CASSRGGTPINEQYF	TGTGCCAGCAGCCGGGGAGGGACCCCTATTAACGAGCAGTACTTC
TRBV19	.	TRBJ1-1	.	CASCKLGRDNEAFF	TGTGCCAGTTGCAAATTGGGTCGGGATAATGAAGCTTTCTTT
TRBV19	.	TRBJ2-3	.	CASSTLEIADTQYF	TGTGCCAGTAGTACCCTAGAAATTGCGGATACGCAGTATTTT
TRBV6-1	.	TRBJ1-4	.	CASSDRGVGSEKLFF	TGTGCCAGCAGTGACCGGGGGGTTGGTAGTGAAAAACTGTTTTTT
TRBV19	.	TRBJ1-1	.	CASSIWGRMDTEAFF	TGTGCCAGTAGTATATGGGGCCGGATGGACACTGAAGCTTTCTTT
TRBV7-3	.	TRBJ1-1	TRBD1	CASSSSPNRGRLVTEAFF	TGTGCCAGCAGCTCGTCACCTAACAGGGGGCGTTTGGTCACTGAAGCTTTCTTT
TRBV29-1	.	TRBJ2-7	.	CSVLQGYEQYF	TGCAGCGTTCTACAGGGATACGAGCAGTACTTC
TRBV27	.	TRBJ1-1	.	CASSPGGAGNTEAFF	TGTGCCAGCAGTCCGGGCGGGGCGGGGAACACTGAAGCTTTCTTT
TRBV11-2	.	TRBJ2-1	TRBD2	CASSLVSGRVGEQFF	TGTGCCAGCAGCTTAGTTAGCGGGAGAGTAGGTGAGCAGTTCTTC
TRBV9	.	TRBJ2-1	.	CASSVAGSYNEQFF	TGTGCCAGCAGCGTAGCGGGCTCCTACAATGAGCAGTTCTTC